The sample holds one count of the clone carrying this T cell receptor beta chain. No antigen is known for it. RNA was extracted with the RNeasy kit, and a quantity of roughly 0.5 to 1 ug was reverse transcribed using random hexamers. One entry per CDR3 protein results from TCRdb running MiXCR on the immunoSEQ multiplex PCR reads. Of fewer than 85,000 distinct CDR3 sequences listed, 94% are singletons. This CDR3 has 13 amino acids. The germline V and J ends were trimmed by 0 bases and 5 bases, with 8 bases remaining between them. Per the germline V gene, CDR1 is SGHRS and CDR2 is YFSETQ. This sample was included in a study of CD8 T cells in Susac syndrome. Study results and limitations: Total CD8+ and CD8+ TEMRA repertoires contained roughly 17 and five Susac-specific public clones, respectively.

The clonotype originates from a human donor with Susac syndrome. The sequencing sample was made of CD8+ T cells from PBMCs. The chain employs TRBV5-1 and TRBJ2-5, with D unresolved. In DNA, the CDR3 is TGCGCCAGCAGCTTGGGAGAGGATGAGACCCAGTACTTC. This translates into CASSLGEDETQYF.